Following are 21 T cell receptor beta chains from one sample sequenced in a study of blood T cell repertoires in COVID-19. Data came from immunoSEQ multiplex PCR; TCRdb stores just in-frame clones and leaves some out. Of around 170,000 clones listed, approximately 80% are singletons. The sequencing input was PBMCs or T cells enriched from blood (not recorded which). The receptors shown here come from a man aged 50 to 59 who had recovered from COVID-19.

CDR3 protein: CSANRQGTSYGYTF. The CDR3 nucleotides read TGCAGCGCAAATAGACAGGGGACCTCCTATGGCTACACCTTC. The genes are TRBV29-1 and TRBJ1-2; the match to TRBD1 covers 8 bases. The CDR3 length is 14 residues. Looked up from germline, CDR1 is SQVTM and CDR2 is ANQGSEA. After removal of 7 bases from V and 4 bases from J, the junction contained 11 bases not matched to a gene.

This clone was recorded a few times. This sequence joins TRBV25-1 and TRBJ1-6, with 9 bases that match TRBD1. CDR3 length: 13 amino acids. The ends lost 8 bases at V and 10 bases at J; junction bases unmatched: 6. Germline CDR1 and CDR2: MGHDK and SYGVNS. This chain's CDR3 is CASEGQGRSPLHF. In DNA form, the CDR3 reads TGTGCCAGCGAAGGACAGGGGCGATCACCCCTCCACTTT. Using reference TRBV25-1 and TRBJ1-6 for the parts outside the CDR3, the full variable domain is EADIYQTPRYLVIGTGKKITLECSQTMGHDKMYWYQQDPGMELHLIHYSYGVNSTEKGDLSSESTVSRIRTEHFPLTLESARPSHTSQYLCASEGQGRSPLHFGNGTRLTVT.

The CDR3 is CASSRTSYQGGWGTEAFF. In DNA form, the CDR3 reads TGCGCCAGCAGCCGTACAAGTTACCAAGGGGGCTGGGGCACTGAAGCTTTCTTT. The chain couples TRBV4-1 to TRBJ1-1; 7 bases line up with TRBD1. The CDR3 runs to 18 residues. V shed 4 bases, J shed 4 bases, and the junction held 18 bases outside the gene matches. CDR1 is MGHRA and CDR2 is YSYEKL in the germline V gene.

The chain combines TRBV11-2 with TRBJ2-1; D is unclear. With 6 bases removed from V and 0 bases from J, the gap between germline ends came to 12 bases. From germline, CDR1 is SGHAT and CDR2 FQNNGV. The length of the CDR3 is 15 residues. This CDR3 is CASSLRHSSYNEQFF. The CDR3 bases are TGTGCCAGCAGTCTCCGTCATAGCTCCTACAATGAGCAGTTCTTC.

The chain combines TRBV7-9 with TRBJ1-4, with D unclear. V lost 8 bases and J 0 bases, leaving 7 bases between the germline ends. This CDR3 is 13 amino acids long. Germline loops: CDR1 SEHNR, CDR2 FQNEAQ (reference sequence). The CDR3 sequence: CASSPPTNEKLFF. The CDR3 nucleotides are TGTGCCAGCTCTCCCCCAACTAATGAAAAACTGTTTTTT.

The chain has TRBV3-1 (or the pseudogene TRBV3-2) and TRBJ2-7, with a tentative D call TRBD1 (6 bases). With 3 bases removed from V and 4 bases from J, the gap between germline ends came to 7 bases. CDR3 length: 12 residues. Germline CDR1 and CDR2: LGHDT and YNNKEL (reference sequence). The CDR3 loop is CASSQRGYEQYF. CDR3 coding DNA: TGTGCCAGCAGCCAGAGGGGGTACGAGCAGTACTTC.

This clone showed up just once. This chain joins TRBV2 and TRBJ2-1; D remains unclear. CDR1 is SNHLY, CDR2 FYNNEI, per germline. The V gene lost 3 bases and the J gene lost 3 bases, with 3 bases spanning the gap. The CDR3 has 12 amino acids. CDR3 region: CASSDSYNEQFF. CDR3 DNA sequence: TGTGCCAGCAGTGACAGCTACAATGAGCAGTTCTTC.

This chain links TRBV18 with TRBJ1-2; a weak D match, TRBD1 (5 bases). The germline gives CDR1 KGHSH, CDR2 LQKENI. This CDR3 is built from 13 residues. Trimming shortened V by 3 bases and J by 4 bases, and 9 bases separated the two germline ends. The CDR3 protein is CASSPREGYGYTF. The CDR3 nucleotides read TGTGCCAGCTCACCCAGGGAAGGCTATGGCTACACCTTC.

This sequence joins TRBV12-3 or TRBV12-4 and TRBJ1-6; D is possibly TRBD1 (5 bases). This CDR3 contains 13 residues. V dropped 4 bases and J dropped 10 bases, with 11 bases sitting between them. The CDR3 DNA is TGTGCCAGCAGTTCCGGGGGAGACTCACCCCTCCACTTT. Its protein product is CASSSGGDSPLHF.

This clone was observed once. The CDR3 sequence: CASSLGGRAEAFF. For the CDR3, the DNA is TGTGCCAGCAGCTTAGGGGGCCGGGCTGAAGCTTTCTTT. The rearrangement joins TRBV11-3 to TRBJ1-1; tentatively, D is TRBD1 (5 bases). The V end was cut by 1 base, the J end by 6 bases, with 9 bases between. Germline V gene sequence: CDR1 SGHNT, CDR2 YENEEA. CDR3 length: 13 residues.

The rearrangement joins TRBV29-1 to TRBJ2-1, with TRBD1 matching over 7 bases. V lost 7 bases and J lost 0; bases outside the gene matches: 9. The length of the CDR3 is 15 residues. Germline loops: CDR1 SQVTM, CDR2 ANQGSEA. The CDR3 DNA reads as TGCAGCGCCGTACAGGGGTCGAGCTCCTACAATGAGCAGTTCTTC. It yields the protein CSAVQGSSSYNEQFF.

The chain combines TRBV2 with TRBJ2-5, with 7 bases fitting TRBD2. The trim removed 3 bases at V and 5 bases at J, leaving 6 bases unmatched. Germline V gives CDR1 SNHLY, CDR2 FYNNEI. The length of the CDR3 is 14 residues. This CDR3 reads CASSDGGGGETQYF. The DNA for the CDR3 is TGTGCCAGCAGTGATGGGGGGGGTGGTGAGACCCAGTACTTC.

Only one count was recorded for this clone. This sequence joins TRBV11-1 and TRBJ1-1; D is perhaps TRBD1 (5 bases). The CDR3 runs to 15 residues. Trimming removed 3 bases from V and 1 base from J, with 12 bases in between. Germline-derived CDR1 and CDR2 are SGHAT and FQDESV (reference sequence). Here the CDR3 DNA reads TGTGCCAGCAGCTTGAGTGGGGGGAGGAACACTGAAGCTTTCTTT. Residues: CASSLSGGRNTEAFF. The variable domain in full, with the rest retrieved from reference TRBV11-1 and TRBJ1-1, is EAEVAQSPRYKITEKSQAVAFWCDPISGHATLYWYRQILGQGPELLVQFQDESVVDDSQLPKDRFSAERLKGVDSTLKIQPAELGDSAMYLCASSLSGGRNTEAFFGQGTRLTVV.

This clone was found once. The V call is TRBV6-2 or TRBV6-3, the J call TRBJ2-7, with 9 positions matching TRBD2. Germline V gene sequence: CDR1 MNHEY, CDR2 SVGEGT. V trimming: 4 bases; J trimming: 2 bases; junction bases outside the gene matches: 9. The CDR3 covers 16 residues. CDR3 residues: CASSLTGGGAPYEQYF. The CDR3 nucleotides read TGTGCCAGCAGTTTAACTGGCGGGGGGGCACCCTACGAGCAGTACTTC.

This chain uses TRBV6-2 or TRBV6-3 with TRBJ2-1; TRBD1 aligns across 10 bases. Per the germline V gene, CDR1 is MNHEY and CDR2 is SVGEGT. With V trimmed by 4 bases and J by 9 bases, 9 bases remained unmatched. The CDR3 totals 15 residues. The CDR3 DNA is TGTGCCAGCAGTTGGGGACAGGGGATTTCTAGTGAGCAGTTCTTC. This gives the protein CASSWGQGISSEQFF.

CDR3 amino acids: CASSEGTRGNQPQHF. CDR3 in DNA: TGTGCCAGCAGTGAAGGAACACGTGGCAATCAGCCCCAGCATTTT. The chain carries TRBV2 and TRBJ1-5, with D unresolved. The CDR3 totals 15 residues. Looked up from germline, CDR1 is SNHLY and CDR2 is FYNNEI. The V gene lost 1 base and the J gene lost 2 bases, with 9 bases spanning the gap.

This clone was picked up a small number of times. The chain joins TRBV19 to TRBJ2-1, with TRBD1 identical over 8 bases. CDR1 is LNHDA, CDR2 SQIVND, per germline (reference sequence). The CDR3 is 15 residues long. With 10 bases clipped from V and 4 bases from J, the junction kept 12 bases outside the gene matches. The CDR3 bases are TGTGCCACCCGAGGGCGACAGGGGAGATACAATGAGCAGTTCTTC. Residues: CATRGRQGRYNEQFF.

This clone was seen a few times. The chain employs TRBV7-9 and TRBJ2-5; D gene unclear. The V end was cut by 5 bases, the J end by 5 bases, with 6 bases between. In germline, CDR1 is SEHNR, CDR2 FQNEAQ (reference sequence). The CDR3 totals 11 residues. Written as DNA, the CDR3 is TGTGCCAGCAGCCTCAGTGAGACCCAGTACTTC. This gives the protein CASSLSETQYF.

The genes are TRBV4-2 and TRBJ2-2; 7 nucleotides align to TRBD1. With V trimmed by 4 bases and J by 1 base, 3 bases remained unmatched. The CDR3 runs to 15 residues. Germline CDR1 reads LGHNA; CDR2 reads YNFKEQ. CDR3 in DNA: TGTGCCAGCAGCCCTCGGACAGGGAACACCGGGGAGCTGTTTTTT. As protein: CASSPRTGNTGELFF.

The chain combines TRBV7-9 with TRBJ2-3; D is undetermined. The length of the CDR3 is 15 residues. V lost 5 bases and J 0 bases, leaving 12 bases between the germline ends. Germline-derived CDR1 and CDR2 are SEHNR and FQNEAQ (reference sequence). The CDR3 DNA follows: TGTGCCAGCAGCCCCACCAGGATGAGCACAGATACGCAGTATTTT. Its translation is CASSPTRMSTDTQYF.

The chain joins TRBV7-3 to TRBJ1-2, with 7 bases identical to TRBD1. J gave up 4 bases and V 5 bases, and 7 bases lay outside the gene matches. Germline assignment: CDR1 SGHTA and CDR2 FQGTGA. The CDR3 spans 14 residues. CDR3 DNA sequence: TGTGCCAGCAGCCGAAACAGGGGACCCTATGGCTACACCTTC. Its protein is CASSRNRGPYGYTF.